The rows below give T cell receptor beta chains drawn from one sample of a study of shared clonotypes between healthy human individuals. Repertoires were generated with immunoSEQ multiplex PCR, while TCRdb's copy carries only in-frame clones and drops some. Here the sample spans about 2.1 million clones, 93% being singletons. Material for sequencing was naive CD8+ T cells from PBMCs. The source is a man between 18 and 35 years old in good health. Some clones in this sample may be carry-over from other donors' samples. CDR3s include the opening cysteine and the closing phenylalanine or tryptophan.

TRBJ2-3,TRBV5-1,CASSTGHDADTQYF
TRBJ2-6,TRBV7-9,CASSPLVRGESGANVLTF
TRBJ2-1,TRBV11-2,CASSLLRLAGLNEQFF
TRBJ1-2,TRBV2,CASSDWDSYYGYTF
TRBJ2-2,TRBV10-1,CASRLAGGSTGELFF
TRBJ2-7,TRBV7-9,CASSPGQGGYEQYF
TRBJ2-3,TRBV9,CASSGGSGRVGTQYF
TRBJ2-7,TRBV5-1,CASSPITSYEQYF
TRBJ2-5,TRBV15,CAISLDGEETQYF
TRBJ1-1,TRBV19,CASSISYTEAFF
TRBJ2-5,TRBV7-9,CASSGTSGQETQYF
TRBJ2-1,TRBV25-1,CARRQGVNEQFF